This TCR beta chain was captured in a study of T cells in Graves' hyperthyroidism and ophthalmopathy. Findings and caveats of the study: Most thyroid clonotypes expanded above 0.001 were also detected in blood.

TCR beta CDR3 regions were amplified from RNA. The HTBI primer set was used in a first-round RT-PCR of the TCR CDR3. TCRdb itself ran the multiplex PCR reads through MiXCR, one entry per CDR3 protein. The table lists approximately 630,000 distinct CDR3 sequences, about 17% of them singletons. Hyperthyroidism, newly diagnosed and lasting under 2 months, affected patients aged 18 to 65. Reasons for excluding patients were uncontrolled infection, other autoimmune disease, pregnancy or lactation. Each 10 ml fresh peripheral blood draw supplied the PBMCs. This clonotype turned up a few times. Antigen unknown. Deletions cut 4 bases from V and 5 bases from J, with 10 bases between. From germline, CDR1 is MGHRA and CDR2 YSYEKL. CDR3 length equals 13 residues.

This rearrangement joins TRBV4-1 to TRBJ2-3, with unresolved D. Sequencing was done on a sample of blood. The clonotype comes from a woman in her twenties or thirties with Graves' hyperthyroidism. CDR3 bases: TGCGCCAGCAGCCCGGTTCGCGGAGATACGCAGTATTTT. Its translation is CASSPVRGDTQYF.